A single sample gave rise to the 23 T cell receptor beta chains below, sequenced in a study of regulatory T cells in long-lasting Graves disease. Assembly of TCR beta libraries relied on iRepertoire HTBI primers together with Arm-PCR of CDR3 regions. MiXCR was run by TCRdb on the multiplex PCR reads, yielding one entry per CDR3 protein. The table includes over 450,000 distinct CDR3 sequences, roughly a fifth detected once. The sample's time point: persistent/refractory GD, antithyroid drugs over 5 years with positive TRAb. PBMCs were the source of the RNA used for TCR sequencing. The source was peripheral blood mononuclear cells (PBMCs), collected when the disease was refractory, from a patient treated with antithyroid drugs. These receptors all come from a female donor with Graves disease.

The sample holds many counts of this clonotype. J is TRBJ2-5 and V is TRBV11-2; TRBD2 aligns across 11 bases. The length of the CDR3 is 16 residues. V shed 3 bases and J 5 bases; nucleotides not matched to a gene: 8. Germline-derived CDR1 and CDR2 are SGHAT and FQNNGV. CDR3 sequence: CASSFRTSGRRETQYF. In nucleotides, the CDR3 is TGTGCCAGCAGCTTCAGGACTAGCGGGCGGAGGGAGACCCAGTACTTC.

The chain uses TRBV7-3 and TRBJ2-3, with 12 bases fitting TRBD2. Germline trimming cut 5 bases from V and 2 bases from J; bases unmatched to any gene: 5. This CDR3 is 16 amino acids long. Germline CDR1 is SGHTA and CDR2 is FQGTGA. The CDR3 DNA reads as TGTGCCAGCAGCCGAGGGACTAGCGGGTTCACAGATACGCAGTATTTT. Residues: CASSRGTSGFTDTQYF.

This clonotype was detected many times. The chain recombines TRBV7-9 with TRBJ1-2; 7 positions agree with TRBD1. V trimming: 3 bases; J trimming: 5 bases; junction bases outside the gene matches: 9. This CDR3 is 15 amino acids long. CDR1 is SEHNR, CDR2 FQNEAQ, per germline (reference sequence). CDR3 region: CASSFPLTGRYGYTF. For the CDR3, the DNA is TGTGCCAGCAGCTTCCCATTGACAGGGAGATATGGCTACACCTTC.

In this sample, this clonotype turned up a few times. This chain connects TRBV12-3 or TRBV12-4 to TRBJ1-2, with 7 bases fitting TRBD1. The CDR3 has 16 residues. The V gene end was trimmed by 1 base and the J gene end by 0 bases; junction bases not matched to a gene: 5. The CDR3 DNA reads TGTGCCAGCAGTTTAGGCCAGACAGGGCCTAACTATGGCTACACCTTC. As protein: CASSLGQTGPNYGYTF.

This clonotype has at least ten counts. One junction end disagrees with the germline gene, perhaps due to a read error. The rearrangement uses TRBV5-1 and TRBJ1-2, with D unresolved. The CDR3 consists of 13 residues. Looked up from germline, CDR1 is SGHRS and CDR2 is YFSETQ. This CDR3 is CASSSLTNYGYTF. The CDR3, as DNA: TGTGCCAGCAGTTCCCTAACTAACTATGGCTACACCTTC.

Concerning this clonotype: A clone one base away is much larger, so this may be a read error. The chain has TRBV24-1 and TRBJ1-5, with D maybe TRBD1 (5 bases). The V gene's germline CDR1 is KGHDR and CDR2 SFDVKD. The CDR3 runs to 14 residues. The CDR3 loop is CAASDGGRDQPQHF. In DNA, the CDR3 is TGTGCCGCCAGTGACGGGGGAAGGGATCAGCCCCAGCATTTT.

The sample holds many counts of this clonotype. The chain couples TRBV28 to TRBJ1-5; D is undetermined. There are 14 residues in the CDR3. Germline values: CDR1 MDHEN, CDR2 SYDVKM. V was clipped by 6 bases and J by 0 bases, with 9 bases between them. CDR3 DNA: TGTGCCAGCAGACGGCCCTATAGCAATCAGCCCCAGCATTTT. Protein sequence: CASRRPYSNQPQHF.

This clonotype came up a few times. J is TRBJ2-1 and V is TRBV28; 11 positions match TRBD2. The CDR3 length is 19 residues. Germline V lookup: CDR1 MDHEN, CDR2 SYDVKM. The ends lost 7 bases at V and 5 bases at J; junction bases unmatched: 19. In DNA, the CDR3 is TGTGCCAGCACCCACTCGAGGGCTAGCGGGAGGTGGGAGAACAATGAGCAGTTCTTC. It codes for CASTHSRASGRWENNEQFF.

This clonotype appeared a few times. J is TRBJ1-5 and V is TRBV7-9; D gene unclear. With 8 bases removed from V and 0 bases from J, the gap between germline ends came to 8 bases. CDR1 SEHNR and CDR2 FQNEAQ come from the germline V gene (reference sequence). The CDR3 totals 13 residues. CDR3 sequence: CASRSGSNQPQHF. CDR3 DNA sequence: TGTGCCAGCCGATCGGGTAGCAATCAGCCCCAGCATTTT.

The genes are TRBV19 and TRBJ2-4; D is unresolved. From germline, CDR1 is LNHDA and CDR2 SQIVND (reference sequence). The CDR3 contains 15 residues. The ends were cut back, 4 bases at V and 0 bases at J, with 10 bases in the middle. Here the CDR3 reads CASSTAQLAKNIQYF. DNA for the CDR3: TGTGCCAGTAGTACTGCACAGCTAGCCAAAAACATTCAGTACTTC.

The gene calls are TRBV20-1 and TRBJ2-2; TRBD2 is a possible D gene (5 bases). The V end was cut by 3 bases, the J end by 4 bases, with 15 bases between. Germline V gene data show CDR1 as DFQATT and CDR2 as SNEGSKA (reference sequence). This CDR3 is built from 15 residues. The CDR3 loop reads CSASGVYRGTGELFF. Written as DNA, the CDR3 is TGCAGTGCTAGTGGGGTCTACCGGGGCACCGGGGAGCTGTTTTTT.

V and J are TRBV7-9 and TRBJ1-3; 10 positions agree with TRBD1. Trimming at V came to 5 bases and at J to 0 bases, leaving 7 bases not matched to a gene. Germline CDR1 is SEHNR and CDR2 is FQNEAQ (reference sequence). CDR3 length: 17 residues. The CDR3 loop is CASSPWTGGNSGNTIYF. The CDR3 DNA follows: TGTGCCAGCAGCCCCTGGACAGGGGGAAACTCTGGAAACACCATATATTTT.

This clonotype was seen ten or more times. The chain has TRBV9 and TRBJ2-5, with TRBD2 matching 10 bases. Germline CDR1 reads SGDLS; CDR2 reads YYNGEE. This CDR3 is 15 amino acids long. Germline trimming cut 3 bases from V and 4 bases from J; bases unmatched to any gene: 6. The CDR3 reads CASSAGLAEGETQYF. Here the CDR3 DNA reads TGTGCCAGCAGCGCCGGACTAGCGGAGGGAGAGACCCAGTACTTC.

This clonotype has more than one count but fewer than ten. The V gene is TRBV4-1, the J gene TRBJ1-5; 9 nucleotides line up with TRBD1. After removal of 0 bases from V and 5 bases from J, the junction contained 5 bases not matched to a gene. CDR1 and CDR2 (germline): MGHRA, YSYEKL. CDR3 length: 16 amino acids. This chain's CDR3 is CASSQEDRGGYQPQHF. CDR3 in DNA: TGCGCCAGCAGCCAAGAGGACAGGGGAGGGTATCAGCCCCAGCATTTT.

The V gene is TRBV6-1, the J gene TRBJ2-5; 7 bases are shared with TRBD1. The CDR3 has 15 residues. The germline V gene has CDR1 MNHNS and CDR2 SASEGT. Trimming removed 7 bases from V and 3 bases from J; junction bases left unmatched: 11. The CDR3 sequence is CASTRLRDSEETQYF. CDR3 bases: TGTGCCAGCACCCGTCTCCGGGACAGCGAAGAGACCCAGTACTTC.

This clonotype was detected only once. V gene TRBV6-5 combines with J gene TRBJ2-1, with TRBD2 identical over 9 bases. Trimming at V came to 8 bases and at J to 2 bases, leaving 4 bases not matched to a gene. This CDR3 is built from 14 residues. Germline-derived CDR1 and CDR2 are MNHEY and SVGAGI. This CDR3 is CASGRGGAYNEQFF. The CDR3 nucleotides are TGTGCCAGCGGGCGGGGGGGCGCCTACAATGAGCAGTTCTTC.

This clonotype was recorded a few times. The CDR3 loop reads CASSFEGGDTQYF. CDR3 in DNA: TGCGCCAGCAGCTTCGAAGGAGGAGATACGCAGTATTTT. V gene TRBV5-1 combines with J gene TRBJ2-3, with a possible D match to TRBD2 (5 bases). The CDR3 sequence is 13 residues long. In germline, CDR1 is SGHRS, CDR2 YFSETQ. V dropped 2 bases and J dropped 5 bases, with 9 bases sitting between them.

This clonotype occurred a few times. CDR3 DNA: TGTGCCAGCAGCCTCGACCACAGGGGCGGGGAGCTGTTTTTT. Translating gives CASSLDHRGGELFF. J is TRBJ2-2 and V is TRBV2, with 7 bases that match TRBD1. With 6 bases clipped from V and 7 bases from J, the junction kept 8 bases outside the gene matches. In germline, CDR1 is SNHLY, CDR2 FYNNEI. CDR3 length: 14 amino acids.

This clonotype was recorded at least ten times. The V call is TRBV6-1, the J call TRBJ1-6; tentatively, D is TRBD1 (6 bases). This CDR3 has 15 residues. Germline CDR1 is MNHNS and CDR2 is SASEGT. V lost 5 bases to trimming and J lost 4 bases, with 12 bases between them. The CDR3 is CASSPRQAYNSPLHF. The CDR3 DNA is TGTGCCAGCAGTCCCCGACAGGCTTATAATTCACCCCTCCACTTT.

This chain joins TRBV3-1 and TRBJ1-1; D ambiguous. The CDR3 consists of 15 residues. Germline CDR1 reads LGHDT; CDR2 reads YNNKEL (reference sequence). Trimming removed 0 bases from V and 11 bases from J, with 19 bases in between. The CDR3 coding sequence is TGTGCCAGCAGCCAAGATCTCGGCCTGGGATATCCGGCTTTCTTT. It codes for CASSQDLGLGYPAFF.

The gene calls are TRBV7-9 and TRBJ1-1; D is possibly TRBD1 (5 bases). Germline CDR1 is SEHNR and CDR2 is FQNEAQ (reference sequence). V was cut by 2 bases and J by 2 bases, with 21 bases left in between. The CDR3 is 18 amino acids. The chain's CDR3 is CASSLIPDSQTFNTEAFF. DNA of the CDR3: TGTGCCAGCAGCTTAATCCCCGACAGCCAGACCTTTAACACTGAAGCTTTCTTT.

This clonotype was seen a few times. V usage is TRBV12-3 or TRBV12-4 and J usage is TRBJ2-5; D possibly uses TRBD1 or TRBD2 (6 bases each). Trimming took off 6 bases at V and 5 bases at J, with 16 bases between the two ends. This CDR3 has 14 residues. CDR3 DNA sequence: TGTGCCAGCAGCGCTGAGGTGGGGGGCGAGACCCAGTACTTC. The encoded protein is CASSAEVGGETQYF.

This clonotype was observed at least ten times. The V call is TRBV28, the J call TRBJ1-1, with TRBD1 matching 8 bases. The germline CDR1 and CDR2 sequences are MDHEN and SYDVKM. The CDR3 covers 14 residues. The J segment lost 3 bases and the V segment lost 5 bases, leaving 5 bases of the junction unmatched. CDR3 protein: CASSITGGYTEAFF. The DNA for the CDR3 is TGTGCCAGCAGTATAACAGGGGGGTACACTGAAGCTTTCTTT.